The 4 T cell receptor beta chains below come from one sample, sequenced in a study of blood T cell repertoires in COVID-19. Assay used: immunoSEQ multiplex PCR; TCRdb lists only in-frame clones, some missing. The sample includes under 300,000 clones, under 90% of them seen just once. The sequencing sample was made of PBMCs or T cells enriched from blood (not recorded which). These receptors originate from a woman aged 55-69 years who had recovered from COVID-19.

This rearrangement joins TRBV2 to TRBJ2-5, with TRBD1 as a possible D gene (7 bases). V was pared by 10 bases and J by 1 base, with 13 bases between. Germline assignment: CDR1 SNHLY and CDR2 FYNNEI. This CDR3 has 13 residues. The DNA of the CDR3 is TGTGCCACTGCGGGACAGCTCCAAGAGACCCAGTACTTC. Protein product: CATAGQLQETQYF.

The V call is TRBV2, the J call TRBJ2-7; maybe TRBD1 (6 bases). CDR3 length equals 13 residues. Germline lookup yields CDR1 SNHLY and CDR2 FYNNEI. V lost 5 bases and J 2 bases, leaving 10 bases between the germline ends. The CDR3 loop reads CASSSTGAYEQYF. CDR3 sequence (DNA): TGTGCCAGCAGTTCGACAGGAGCCTACGAGCAGTACTTC.

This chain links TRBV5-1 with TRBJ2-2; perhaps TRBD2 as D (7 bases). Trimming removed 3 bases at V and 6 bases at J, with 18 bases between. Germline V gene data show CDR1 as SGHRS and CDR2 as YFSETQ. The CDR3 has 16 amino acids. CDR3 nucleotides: TGCGCCAGCAGCTCGGACCCTCGGGGGGCAGCCGGGGAGCTGTTTTTT. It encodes CASSSDPRGAAGELFF.

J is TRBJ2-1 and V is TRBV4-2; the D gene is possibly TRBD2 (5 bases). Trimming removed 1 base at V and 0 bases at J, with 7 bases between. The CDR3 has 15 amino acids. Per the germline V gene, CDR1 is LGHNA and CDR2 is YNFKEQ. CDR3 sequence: CASSQASGSYNEQFF. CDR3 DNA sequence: TGTGCCAGCAGCCAAGCCAGCGGCTCCTACAATGAGCAGTTCTTC.